Presented here are 14 T cell receptor beta chains from one specimen sequenced in a study of CD8+ T cells in alopecia areata. The authors extracted RNA and reverse transcribed it into cDNA as the sequencing template. Clones were read by immunoSEQ multiplex PCR, and TCRdb kept only the in-frame ones, dropping some. The repertoire includes approximately 61,000 clones, about 96% of them detected once, and roughly 25% sits in the top ten. The sample here was CD8+ T cells sorted from blood, taken at week 0. The receptors originated from a human donor with alopecia areata.

The rearrangement links TRBV29-1 to TRBJ2-1; unclear D gene. The CDR3 length is 11 residues. Trimming took 7 bases from V and 4 from J, leaving 8 bases between them. The germline V gene has CDR1 SQVTM and CDR2 ANQGSEA. The CDR3 spells CSAREYNEQFF. The CDR3 DNA follows: TGCAGCGCCCGAGAGTACAATGAGCAGTTCTTC.

The chain recombines TRBV7-9 with TRBJ2-7; D may be TRBD1 (6 bases). V was shortened by 5 bases and J by 2 bases, with 22 bases between the two germline ends. Germline V CDR1 and CDR2: SEHNR, FQNEAQ (reference sequence). The CDR3 runs 17 residues. The CDR3 DNA follows: TGTGCCAGCAGCCCCTCCCCTGACAGGTGGCCGACCTACGAGCAGTACTTC. Its translation is CASSPSPDRWPTYEQYF.

This clone was seen once. The chain employs TRBV2 and TRBJ2-1; D call uncertain. The CDR3 consists of 14 residues. Trimming left V 3 bases short and J 8 bases short, with 14 bases between. Germline lookup yields CDR1 SNHLY and CDR2 FYNNEI. The CDR3 here is CASSDPLRRDEQFF. DNA of the CDR3: TGTGCCAGCAGTGATCCCCTTCGTCGGGATGAGCAGTTCTTC.

This rearrangement joins TRBV27 to TRBJ1-5; D unresolved. CDR1 and CDR2 from the germline V gene are MNHEY and SMNVEV (reference sequence). V lost 6 bases, J lost 3 bases, and 12 bases lay in between. This CDR3 is 14 amino acids long. The CDR3 loop is CASSLMSSNQPQHF. DNA of the CDR3: TGTGCCAGCAGCTTAATGTCATCCAATCAGCCCCAGCATTTT.

The rearrangement links TRBV27 to TRBJ2-7; D is possibly TRBD1 (7 bases). Trimming stripped 3 bases from V and 7 bases from J, with 10 bases between. This CDR3 is 12 amino acids long. Per the germline V gene, CDR1 is MNHEY and CDR2 is SMNVEV (reference sequence). The CDR3 here is CASSLGGQEQYF. DNA for the CDR3: TGTGCCAGCAGTTTGGGGGGACAGGAGCAGTACTTC.

The chain couples TRBV4-1 to TRBJ2-7, with TRBD2 matching over 11 bases. Germline V gives CDR1 MGHRA, CDR2 YSYEKL. V gave up 4 bases and J gave up 1 base; unmatched junction bases: 3. This CDR3 contains 15 residues. The DNA of the CDR3 is TGCGCCAGCAGCCCCGGGACTAGCGGTTCCTACGAGCAGTACTTC. This gives the protein CASSPGTSGSYEQYF.

This clone has just one count. The rearrangement joins TRBV7-2 to TRBJ2-7; D is perhaps TRBD2 (5 bases). The V gene lost 4 bases and the J gene lost 3 bases, with 7 bases spanning the gap. Germline CDR1 is SGHTA and CDR2 is FQGNSA. The CDR3 length is 12 residues. CDR3 region: CASSSGNYEQYF. As DNA, the CDR3 is TGTGCCAGCAGCTCGGGGAACTACGAGCAGTACTTC.

The V call is TRBV23-1, the J call TRBJ2-5; TRBD1 or TRBD2 may be the D gene (6 bases each). TRBV23-1 is identified as an open reading frame with a role that is uncertain. V was trimmed by 10 bases and J by 4 bases, leaving 25 bases between them. The CDR3 has 16 amino acids. The CDR3 nucleotides read TGCGCCACCCGGGGGCTCCTGCCGCCCCAAGTAGAGACCCAGTACTTC. This sequence encodes CATRGLLPPQVETQYF.

V and J are TRBV4-3 and TRBJ1-6; D might be TRBD1 (6 bases). The V gene lost 2 bases and the J gene lost 5 bases, with 10 bases spanning the gap. The germline CDR1 and CDR2 sequences are LGHNA and YSLEER. The CDR3 runs to 15 residues. The CDR3 loop reads CASSQQEGDNSPLHF. The CDR3 region has the DNA TGCGCCAGCAGCCAACAAGAGGGGGATAATTCACCCCTCCACTTT.

This rearrangement joins TRBV29-1 to TRBJ2-4; no clear D gene. CDR3 size: 12 residues. Germline V gene data show CDR1 as SQVTM and CDR2 as ANQGSEA. The V gene lost 5 bases and the J gene lost 5 bases, with 10 bases spanning the gap. DNA for the CDR3: TGCAGCGTTTGGCCCCCCGAAAACATTCAGTACTTC. The encoded protein is CSVWPPENIQYF.

The V call is TRBV6-5, the J call TRBJ2-7; the D is unclear. Trimming left V 2 bases short and J 6 bases short, with 11 bases between. CDR1 and CDR2 from the germline V gene are MNHEY and SVGAGI. CDR3 length equals 13 residues. The CDR3 DNA reads TGTGCCAGCAGTTACGGGGATTCCGGCGAGCAGTACTTC. It codes for CASSYGDSGEQYF.

The V and J genes are TRBV27 and TRBJ2-2; a weak D match, TRBD2 (6 bases). CDR3 length: 17 residues. V was pared by 7 bases and J by 0 bases, with 18 bases between. CDR1 is MNHEY and CDR2 is SMNVEV in the germline V gene (reference sequence). The CDR3 reads CASTVGVRGSNTGELFF. The DNA of the CDR3 is TGTGCCAGCACTGTGGGAGTCCGGGGGTCGAACACCGGGGAGCTGTTTTTT.

V and J are TRBV21-1 and TRBJ1-4; the D call of TRBD1 is as the table states it, not checked on the DNA. TRBV21-1 is deemed a pseudogene. The CDR3 has 18 residues. The CDR3 region has the DNA TGTGCCAGCAGCAAAGTTAACAGGGGGCGAGAGACTAATGAAAAACTGTTTTTT. It translates to CASSKVNRGRETNEKLFF.

This chain uses TRBV4-1 with TRBJ2-7, with TRBD1 matching over 7 bases. The trim removed 4 bases at V and 10 bases at J, leaving 7 bases unmatched. The CDR3 consists of 12 residues. The germline CDR1 and CDR2 sequences are MGHRA and YSYEKL. The CDR3 is CASSLPRGRQYF. The CDR3 nucleotides read TGCGCCAGCAGCCTTCCCAGGGGGAGACAGTACTTC.